This T cell receptor beta chain was recorded in a study of vaccination and CD4 T cells after COVID-19. Documented treatment: approximately nine-day PBMC culture with coronavirus spike peptide pools or control peptides (ViraFEST assay). Spanning March to December 2020, the positive PCR dates came before US Alpha, Beta and Delta variants. CDR3 size: 15 residues. Germline-derived CDR1 and CDR2 are SGHRS and YFSETQ. The J segment lost 7 bases and the V segment lost 4 bases, leaving 9 bases of the junction unmatched. This clonotype was detected a few times. The target antigen is unknown. With the Oncomine TCR Beta short-read assay, DNA from cultured CD4+ T cells was sequenced. TCRdb reanalysed the PCR reads using MiXCR and keeps one entry per CDR3 protein. The sample includes roughly 3,300 distinct CDR3 sequences, around 77% of them seen just once.

The receptor was isolated from a human donor who had recovered from COVID-19. The gene calls are TRBV5-1 and TRBJ2-2; 8 bases are shared with TRBD2. The sample comprised CD4+ T cells from blood, cultured in vitro. CDR3 DNA sequence: TGCGCCAGCAGCCCATCGGGGGGGCCCAACGGGGAGCTGTTTTTT. This gives the protein CASSPSGGPNGELFF. The variable domain in full, completed from reference TRBV5-1 and TRBJ2-2, reads KAGVTQTPRYLIKTRGQQVTLSCSPISGHRSVSWYQQTPGQGLQFLFEYFSETQRNKGNFPGRFSGRQFSNSRSEMNVSTLELGDSALYLCASSPSGGPNGELFFGEGSRLTVL.